Listed below are T cell receptor beta chains from one sample, sequenced in a study of T cells in Graves' hyperthyroidism and ophthalmopathy. In TCRdb, the multiplex PCR reads were re-called with MiXCR into one record per CDR3 protein. The sample holds about 200,000 distinct CDR3 sequences, approximately 16% seen once. Sequencing used blood. The receptor source for this set is a man between 35 and 55 years old with Graves' hyperthyroidism. Both conserved end residues are trimmed from each CDR3. Each record gives: V gene, J gene, D gene, CDR3 protein. The D gene is left open where the match is weak.

V gene: TRBV6-1; J gene: TRBJ2-2; D gene: NA; CDR3 protein: ASAKGSNTGELF
V gene: TRBV7-2; J gene: TRBJ2-5; D gene: TRBD1; CDR3 protein: ASSLAWTGRETQY
V gene: TRBV7-9; J gene: TRBJ1-6; D gene: NA; CDR3 protein: ASAIAGNSPLH
V gene: TRBV6-1; J gene: TRBJ1-1; D gene: TRBD1; CDR3 protein: ASSEDRGPFTEAF
V gene: TRBV19; J gene: TRBJ1-2; D gene: NA; CDR3 protein: ASSKDNANYGYT
V gene: TRBV5-1; J gene: TRBJ1-1; D gene: NA; CDR3 protein: ASSLTPSNGNTEAF
V gene: TRBV11-2; J gene: TRBJ2-2; D gene: TRBD1; CDR3 protein: ASSSPRQGGTGELF
V gene: TRBV15; J gene: TRBJ2-1; D gene: TRBD1; CDR3 protein: ATSRVWGQGAYNEQF
V gene: TRBV6-1; J gene: TRBJ1-5; D gene: NA; CDR3 protein: ASSLDRYQPQH
V gene: TRBV11-2; J gene: TRBJ2-3; D gene: NA; CDR3 protein: ASSLGGEDTQY
V gene: TRBV19; J gene: TRBJ1-1; D gene: NA; CDR3 protein: ASSIDPRGDTEAF
V gene: TRBV6-2/TRBV6-3; J gene: TRBJ2-2; D gene: TRBD2; CDR3 protein: ASSSTWGGTGELF
V gene: TRBV4-3; J gene: TRBJ2-7; D gene: NA; CDR3 protein: ASSQGLSYEQY
V gene: TRBV6-2/TRBV6-3; J gene: TRBJ1-2; D gene: NA; CDR3 protein: ASSLARGTNYGYT
V gene: TRBV28; J gene: TRBJ2-7; D gene: TRBD2; CDR3 protein: ASSLAGERDYEQY